These 24 T cell receptor beta chains were all obtained from the same sample, sequenced in a study of cytomegalovirus exposure and HLA in healthy donors. In the PCR, 60 Vbeta and 13 Jbeta primers were used. TCRdb's table, derived via immunoSEQ multiplex PCR, lists solely in-frame clones and lacks some. This table has approximately 120,000 clones, about two thirds appearing once. Specimen: PBMCs. The origin of the receptors is a man aged 25 to 45 in good health and CMV-seronegative.

The rearrangement uses TRBV5-1 and TRBJ2-2, with 8 positions matching TRBD1. Germline trimming cut 2 bases from V and 6 bases from J; bases unmatched to any gene: 6. There are 15 residues in the CDR3. Per the germline V gene, CDR1 is SGHRS and CDR2 is YFSETQ. CDR3 sequence reads: CASSFRTGGPGELFF. In DNA, the CDR3 is TGCGCCAGCAGCTTCAGAACAGGGGGGCCCGGGGAGCTGTTTTTT.

The genes are TRBV30 and TRBJ1-6, with D possibly matching TRBD1 (5 bases). This CDR3 has 14 residues. Trimming pared 0 bases from V and 11 bases from J, leaving 14 bases between. CDR1 is GTSNPN, CDR2 SVGIG, per germline (reference sequence). This chain's CDR3 is CAWSVQARVPPLHF. The CDR3 DNA follows: TGTGCCTGGAGTGTACAGGCCCGGGTCCCACCCCTCCACTTT.

Turning to this clone: Within the sample, other DNA sequences also encode this same CDR3. The CDR3 DNA sequence: TGTGCCTGGAGTGTAAGGGGGTTGAACACTGAAGCTTTCTTT. Translating gives CAWSVRGLNTEAFF. V is TRBV30 and J is TRBJ1-1, with D maybe TRBD1 (6 bases). The CDR3 runs to 14 residues. Germline V gene data show CDR1 as GTSNPN and CDR2 as SVGIG (reference sequence). The V gene lost 0 bases and the J gene lost 0 bases, with 8 bases spanning the gap.

The chain has TRBV5-1 and TRBJ1-4; possibly TRBD1 for D (5 bases). The CDR3 spans 15 residues. Germline values: CDR1 SGHRS, CDR2 YFSETQ. V lost 4 bases, J lost 4 bases, and 14 bases lay in between. The CDR3 is CASSRSGGVNEKLFF. As DNA, the CDR3 is TGCGCCAGCAGCCGCTCGGGGGGGGTTAATGAAAAACTGTTTTTT.

This rearrangement joins TRBV6-1 to TRBJ2-3, with TRBD2 identical over 9 bases. The junction had 4 bases not matched to a gene; V was cut back by 5 bases and J by 4 bases. Germline CDR1 reads MNHNS; CDR2 reads SASEGT. The CDR3 extends over 14 amino acids. The CDR3 protein is CASSLAGVADTQYF. In DNA, the CDR3 is TGTGCCAGCAGTTTAGCGGGGGTTGCAGATACGCAGTATTTT.

The rearrangement links TRBV29-1 to TRBJ1-6; a possible D gene is TRBD1 (5 bases). V lost 6 bases and J lost 5, with 14 bases in between. CDR3 length: 14 residues. Germline loops: CDR1 SQVTM, CDR2 ANQGSEA. CDR3 amino acids: CSVRVGGDNSPLHF. Here the CDR3 DNA reads TGCAGCGTCCGCGTTGGGGGGGATAATTCACCCCTCCACTTT.

This chain uses TRBV6-1 with TRBJ1-1; unclear D gene. V was cut by 5 bases and J by 1 base, with 8 bases left in between. The germline V gene has CDR1 MNHNS and CDR2 SASEGT. The CDR3 extends over 13 amino acids. The DNA of the CDR3 is TGTGCCAGCAGTTTTTGGAGGAACACTGAAGCTTTCTTT. Its translation is CASSFWRNTEAFF.

The V and J genes are TRBV6-5 and TRBJ1-3; D not resolved. The germline V and J ends were trimmed by 4 bases and 0 bases, with 13 bases remaining between them. CDR1 and CDR2 (germline): MNHEY, SVGAGI. The CDR3 sequence is 16 residues long. The CDR3 sequence is CASSSLGRVSGNTIYF. Here the CDR3 DNA reads TGTGCCAGCAGTTCCCTAGGAAGAGTCTCTGGAAACACCATATATTTT.

This chain links TRBV27 with TRBJ2-2; TRBD1 aligns across 9 bases. The germline V gene encodes CDR1 MNHEY and CDR2 SMNVEV (reference sequence). The J segment lost 0 bases and the V segment lost 5 bases, leaving 7 bases of the junction unmatched. The CDR3 is 17 residues long. CDR3 protein: CASSPYRGQANTGELFF. Written as DNA, the CDR3 is TGTGCCAGCAGTCCATACAGGGGGCAGGCGAACACCGGGGAGCTGTTTTTT.

The chain links TRBV5-1 to TRBJ2-7; 7 bases fit TRBD2. The CDR3 extends over 16 amino acids. Germline V lookup: CDR1 SGHRS, CDR2 YFSETQ. The V gene end was trimmed by 1 base and the J gene end by 2 bases; junction bases not matched to a gene: 9. This CDR3 reads CASSLSLVGGAYEQYF. CDR3 DNA sequence: TGCGCCAGCAGCTTGAGTCTCGTGGGAGGGGCCTACGAGCAGTACTTC.

The gene calls are TRBV2 and TRBJ2-1; possible D gene TRBD1, 7 bases. The CDR3 is 14 residues long. Germline lookup yields CDR1 SNHLY and CDR2 FYNNEI. Trimming removed 4 bases from V and 1 base from J, with 8 bases in between. The CDR3 is CASSAGGSYNEQFF. Written as DNA, the CDR3 is TGTGCCAGCAGTGCAGGGGGGTCCTACAATGAGCAGTTCTTC. Looking up the rest from reference TRBV2 and TRBJ2-1 gives the full variable domain: EPEVTQTPSHQVTQMGQEVILRCVPISNHLYFYWYRQILGQKVEFLVSFYNNEISEKSEIFDDQFSVERPDGSNFTLKIRSTKLEDSAMYFCASSAGGSYNEQFFGPGTRLTVL.

There are a few counts of this clone. The gene calls are TRBV19 and TRBJ2-5; the D gene is possibly TRBD1 (6 bases). Germline lookup yields CDR1 LNHDA and CDR2 SQIVND (reference sequence). The V and J ends lost 3 bases and 2 bases respectively, with 19 bases between them. The CDR3 totals 17 residues. The CDR3 is CASSIVPGTLVQETQYF. The CDR3 DNA sequence: TGTGCCAGTAGTATTGTTCCCGGGACACTCGTGCAAGAGACCCAGTACTTC.

V is TRBV19 and J is TRBJ1-3; D might be TRBD1 (5 bases). Trimming cost V 5 bases and J 0 bases, with 14 bases left between them. CDR3 length: 16 residues. Germline lookup yields CDR1 LNHDA and CDR2 SQIVND (reference sequence). The CDR3 reads CASSQGTRRSGNTIYF. The CDR3 DNA reads TGTGCCAGTAGTCAAGGGACTCGCCGCTCTGGAAACACCATATATTTT.

The rearrangement joins TRBV19 to TRBJ1-4; TRBD1 aligns across 8 bases. The CDR3 spans 14 residues. Germline-derived CDR1 and CDR2 are LNHDA and SQIVND (reference sequence). V lost 7 bases to trimming and J lost 4 bases; unmatched junction nucleotides: 5. The CDR3 DNA follows: TGTGCCAGTACCGGGACAGGCTTTAATGAAAAACTGTTTTTT. Translating it yields CASTGTGFNEKLFF.

The CDR3 coding sequence is TGTGCCAGCAGCTCAGGGGTTGTCGAGCAGTACTTC. This translates into CASSSGVVEQYF. The chain joins TRBV7-2 to TRBJ2-7; D is perhaps TRBD1 (6 bases). Looked up from germline, CDR1 is SGHTA and CDR2 is FQGNSA. CDR3 length equals 12 residues. V was pared by 4 bases and J by 6 bases, with 10 bases between. Full variable domain (remainder filled in from reference TRBV7-2 and TRBJ2-7): GAGVSQSPSNKVTEKGKDVELRCDPISGHTALYWYRQSLGQGLEFLIYFQGNSAPDKSGLPSDRFSAERTGGSVSTLTIQRTQQEDSAVYLCASSSGVVEQYFGPGTRLTVT.

The rearrangement uses TRBV7-8 and TRBJ1-2, with D perhaps TRBD1 (6 bases). The germline V gene encodes CDR1 SGHVS and CDR2 FQNEAQ. V was pared by 1 base and J by 4 bases, with 16 bases between. The CDR3 is 16 residues long. CDR3 DNA: TGTGCCAGCAGCTTAGTTCGGGGGGCGCGCACCTATGGCTACACCTTC. Its translation: CASSLVRGARTYGYTF.

This clone has just a few counts. The CDR3: CASSLGQQGYTGELFF. The CDR3, as DNA: TGTGCCAGCAGCTTAGGGCAGCAGGGATACACCGGGGAGCTGTTTTTT. The rearrangement uses TRBV7-3 and TRBJ2-2; D is possibly TRBD1 (5 bases). This CDR3 comprises 16 residues. The germline CDR1 and CDR2 sequences are SGHTA and FQGTGA. The V gene lost 2 bases and the J gene lost 3 bases, with 13 bases spanning the gap.

The chain is built from TRBV4-3 and TRBJ1-2, with 11 bases lining up with TRBD1. This CDR3 comprises 14 residues. With V trimmed by 4 bases and J by 7 bases, 5 bases remained unmatched. CDR1 is LGHNA, CDR2 YSLEER, per germline. CDR3 nucleotide sequence: TGCGCCAGCAGCCGTGGGACAGGGGGATCTGGCTACACCTTC. Translating gives CASSRGTGGSGYTF.

This chain connects TRBV23-1 to TRBJ1-2; 10 positions agree with TRBD1. TRBV23-1 is sorted into the ORF group, with uncertain function. Trimming at V came to 1 base and at J to 7 bases, leaving 9 bases not matched to a gene. This CDR3 spans 16 amino acids. The CDR3 DNA is TGCGCCAGCAGTCAATTATCTGGGGGACAGGGGCCTGGCTACACCTTC. Translated, it gives CASSQLSGGQGPGYTF.

The CDR3 protein is CASSLVLGGELFF. The CDR3 DNA reads as TGTGCCAGCAGCTTAGTACTAGGCGGGGAGCTGTTTTTT. V and J are TRBV7-6 and TRBJ2-2; D is possibly TRBD2 (5 bases). Trimming shortened V by 1 base and J by 7 bases, and 7 bases separated the two germline ends. This CDR3 region has 13 residues. Germline CDR1 and CDR2: SGHVS and FNYEAQ.

The V call is TRBV6-5, the J call TRBJ1-2; tentatively, D is TRBD1 (6 bases). This CDR3 contains 11 residues. The V end was cut by 5 bases, the J end by 6 bases, with 7 bases between. Per the germline V gene, CDR1 is MNHEY and CDR2 is SVGAGI. CDR3 DNA sequence: TGTGCCAGCAGTAAGGGGGATGGCTACACCTTC. This encodes CASSKGDGYTF.

This rearrangement joins TRBV7-3 to TRBJ2-7, with 7 bases fitting TRBD2. The CDR3 runs to 13 residues. The J segment lost 5 bases and the V segment lost 3 bases, leaving 4 bases of the junction unmatched. Germline lookup yields CDR1 SGHTA and CDR2 FQGTGA. The CDR3 DNA reads TGTGCCAGCAGCTTCAGACGGGGGGACGAGCAGTACTTC. This sequence encodes CASSFRRGDEQYF.

The V gene is TRBV30, the J gene TRBJ1-1; perhaps TRBD1 as D (5 bases). V lost 2 bases to trimming and J lost 4 bases, with 8 bases between them. Per germline, CDR1 GTSNPN and CDR2 SVGIG (reference sequence). CDR3 length: 12 amino acids. Written as DNA, the CDR3 is TGTGCCTGGAGTTGGGGCAGCACTGAAGCTTTCTTT. Residues: CAWSWGSTEAFF.

This clone showed up just a few times. This chain joins TRBV28 and TRBJ1-1; TRBD1 is a possible D gene (5 bases). The CDR3 spans 12 residues. Germline CDR1 and CDR2: MDHEN and SYDVKM. Trimming took 6 bases from V and 9 from J, leaving 14 bases between them. The CDR3 is CASRVPAGQAFF. DNA of the CDR3: TGTGCCAGCAGAGTTCCCGCGGGACAAGCTTTCTTT.